In its sample, the clone carrying this TCR beta chain was seen a few times. Its antigen is currently unknown. The CDR3 covers 12 residues. V was trimmed by 8 bases and J by 4 bases, leaving 11 bases between them. CDR1 is MDHEN, CDR2 SYDVKM, per germline. Sequencing libraries made from TCR beta cDNA carried unique molecular identifiers. TCRdb re-called the PCR reads with MiXCR, one entry per CDR3 protein. Among roughly 400,000 distinct CDR3 sequences listed, 39% were seen once. This specimen comes from a study of post-analysis software for immune sequencing data. Broader study findings: Patients showed TRBV5-6, TRBV5-1 and TRBV20-1 among roughly 5 TRBV segments more frequent than in controls. F measure grouped same-batch samples tightly together.

The sequence derives from a girl aged 2-9 years with multiple sclerosis. Source material: blood. The rearrangement joins TRBV28 to TRBJ2-5; D remains unclear. The CDR3 DNA is TGTGCCAGCGCGACTTTAGGAGAGACCCAGTACTTC. Residues: CASATLGETQYF. The full variable domain, rest sourced from reference TRBV28 and TRBJ2-5, is DVKVTQSSRYLVKRTGEKVFLECVQDMDHENMFWYRQDPGLGLRLIYFSYDVKMKEKGDIPEGYSVSREKKERFSLILESASTNQTSMYLCASATLGETQYFGPGTRLLVL.